The 5 T cell receptor beta chains listed next were all sequenced from one sample in a study of blood T cell repertoires in COVID-19. TCRdb's table, derived via immunoSEQ multiplex PCR, lists solely in-frame clones and lacks some. The sample holds about 270,000 clones, roughly nine tenths seen once. Source material: PBMCs or T cells enriched from blood (not recorded which). These receptors originate from a woman aged 45 to 65 who had recovered from COVID-19.

CDR3 sequence: CASSSLAGVNEQFF. The CDR3 nucleotides are TGTGCCAGCAGCTCTCTAGCGGGAGTTAATGAGCAGTTCTTC. The V call is TRBV7-9, the J call TRBJ2-1; 10 positions agree with TRBD2. With 4 bases clipped from V and 7 bases from J, the junction kept 4 bases outside the gene matches. Germline V gene data show CDR1 as SEHNR and CDR2 as FQNEAQ (reference sequence). The length of the CDR3 is 14 residues.

V usage is TRBV7-9 and J usage is TRBJ2-2; TRBD2 aligns across 11 bases. The CDR3 length is 16 residues. Germline CDR1 reads SEHNR; CDR2 reads FQNEAQ (reference sequence). The V segment lost 6 bases and the J segment 4 bases; nucleotides outside the gene matches: 7. Written as DNA, the CDR3 is TGTGCCAGCAGTTTCACTAGCGGGAGCCTCACCGGGGAGCTGTTTTTT. This translates into CASSFTSGSLTGELFF. The complete variable domain, with remaining parts taken from reference TRBV7-9 and TRBJ2-2, reads DTGVSQNPRHKITKRGQNVTFRCDPISEHNRLYWYRQTLGQGPEFLTYFQNEAQLEKSRLLSDRFSAERPKGSFSTLEIQRTEQGDSAMYLCASSFTSGSLTGELFFGEGSRLTVL.

This chain connects TRBV7-2 to TRBJ1-1; possible D gene TRBD1, 6 bases. Germline lookup yields CDR1 SGHTA and CDR2 FQGNSA. There are 13 residues in the CDR3. V gave up 3 bases and J gave up 5 bases, with 10 bases separating them. The DNA of the CDR3 is TGTGCCAGCAGCTTGCGGACAGCAACTGAAGCTTTCTTT. The encoded protein is CASSLRTATEAFF.

The rearrangement uses TRBV7-2 and TRBJ2-7; 10 bases are a match to TRBD2. The junction had 10 bases not matched to a gene; V was cut back by 8 bases and J by 6 bases. Germline assignment: CDR1 SGHTA and CDR2 FQGNSA. The CDR3 totals 14 residues. The CDR3 region has the DNA TGTGCCAGCGGGAGTCTAGCGGGAGTTGGCGAGCAGTACTTC. Translated, it gives CASGSLAGVGEQYF.

The chain is built from TRBV28 and TRBJ2-1, with D unresolved. Per germline, CDR1 MDHEN and CDR2 SYDVKM. The CDR3 is 11 amino acids. V dropped 4 bases and J dropped 12 bases, with 10 bases sitting between them. The CDR3 sequence is CASSSGFGQFF. CDR3 DNA sequence: TGTGCCAGCAGTTCAGGATTCGGGCAGTTCTTC.